This T cell receptor (beta chain) came from a study of blood T cells in healthy people across ages (dated by TCRdb to between 2015 and 2017). For context, the study as a whole: Template switching captured roughly one uniquely barcoded TCR beta cDNA molecule per two T cells in model experiments. Donors were grouped into four age groups: young (average 16 years), middle-aged (39), aged (around 62) and long-lived (just over 80). For two donors (one aged 18 to 30 and one aged 80 or older), the study analyzed two additional independent replicas of 1 million unique cDNA reads from the same blood draw. Age-related changes in TCR beta repertoire diversity were measured in the study by deep sequencing normalized with unique cDNA molecular identifiers. Donors of different ages were randomly distributed across sequencing lanes to avoid experimental bias. Overall study results and their limits: There was a strong correlation between observed TCR beta diversity and the percentage of naive T cells measured by flow cytometry. Compared with the aged group, the long-lived group had more naive CD4+ T cells, fewer expanded clones and increased TCR diversity, suggesting age selection. Because donor CMV infection status was unknown, age-related changes in expanded clonotypes were potentially confounded. Observed TCR beta diversity per million T cells fell roughly linearly with age, and a significant reduction was already apparent by age around 44. Bulk unsorted PBMC profiling prevented conclusive comparison of naive and antigen-experienced compartments. Estimates of total diversity based on one million sequenced T cells were regarded as lower bounds and as underestimates.

The receptor library was made with 5' RACE. A second PCR of about 7 to 12 cycles was run with a J-beta primer mix and a sample-barcoded 5' primer. A unique molecular identifier was introduced onto each TCR beta cDNA molecule by a template-switch 5' adaptor carrying 12 random nucleotides. Each sample yielded at least 3 million CDR3-containing paired-end reads. The Mint cDNA synthesis kit, primed by a TRBC-specific oligonucleotide, was used to synthesize first-strand cDNA from all RNA. Following uracil-DNA glycosylase treatment, a first 18-cycle PCR with universal primers M1SS and BC2_uni_R was performed on all cDNA. The study's processing was this. For normalization, 1 million high-quality reads were randomly selected from each sample, with every read carrying a distinct molecular identifier. Reads sharing molecular identifiers were discarded rather than binned into consensus sequences. MiTCR, with a Q25 quality threshold and the strictest error-elimination algorithm, was used for CDR3 identification, clonotype clustering and error correction. Lower-bound total TCR beta diversity was estimated with a nonparametric unseen species model using Euler transformation. The raw public data were reprocessed by TCRdb itself: fastp quality trimming at Q25, MiXCR clonotype calling, in-frame beta chains only. One record per CDR3 amino acid sequence lists the most common genes and DNA. The V and J calls here are based on TCRdb, not the publication. The sample profile shows approximately 2,000,000 distinct CDR3 sequences; roughly two fifths of them were found once. The biggest ten clones account for 23% of the sample.

The CDR3 starts with the cysteine, ends with the phenylalanine, and has 14 residues. The sequence is cut down to CDR3 DNA, 42 bases in frame from base 1. Germline trimming: 8 bases from V, 0 bases from J; junction bases outside gene matches: 3. CDR1 and CDR2, per the germline V gene, are MDHEN and SYDVKM. This clonotype was observed a handful of times. Its antigen specificity is not known. One base away there is no much larger clone; base qualities are not given. The donors were roughly 39 Caucasian individuals from Russia, aged roughly 6 to 100 years, who were systemically healthy. Ten milliliters of peripheral blood were drawn from each donor into EDTA-treated Vacutainer tubes. PBMCs were isolated by Ficoll-Paque density-gradient centrifugation, with at least 7 million obtained per sample. Total RNA, at least 6 micrograms per sample, was extracted from PBMCs with Trizol reagent. The percentages of naive CD45RAhigh/CD27high T cells were determined by flow cytometry on a PBMC aliquot from every donor.

Source material: blood. The sequence links TRBV28 to TRBJ2-1; 8 nucleotides in the junction match TRBD2. The receptor was derived from a human donor in good health. At the DNA level, the sequence is TGTGCCAGCCGGGAGGGCCTCTCCTACAATGAGCAGTTCTTC. This yields the protein CASREGLSYNEQFF.